The entry below describes one T cell receptor (beta chain). Repertoires were generated with immunoSEQ multiplex PCR, while TCRdb's copy carries only in-frame clones and drops some. Of 160,000 or so clones in the sample, approximately 94% are singletons; the top ten hold 12% to 15%. The data are from a study of control samples from healthy donors and cancer patients. This CDR3 comprises 14 residues. Germline V gives CDR1 KGHSH, CDR2 LQKENI. V dropped 0 bases and J dropped 2 bases, with 8 bases sitting between them. Sequences were obtained from PBMCs. The rearrangement uses TRBV18 and TRBJ2-7; D gene unclear. This TCR was recovered from a man in his 60s with colorectal cancer. CDR3 nucleotides: TGTGCCAGCTCACCACCGGTCCAGCCCTACGAGCAGTACTTC. Protein sequence: CASSPPVQPYEQYF. The whole variable domain, filled in from reference TRBV18 and TRBJ2-7, reads NAGVMQNPRHLVRRRGQEARLRCSPMKGHSHVYWYRQLPEEGLKFMVYLQKENIIDESGMPKERFSAEFPKEGPSILRIQQVVRGDSAAYFCASSPPVQPYEQYFGPGTRLTVT.